This T cell receptor (beta chain) was sequenced for a study of cytomegalovirus exposure and HLA in healthy donors. PCR amplification relied on 60 Vbeta primers (plus 13 Jbeta primers). This table comes from immunoSEQ multiplex PCR, and its TCRdb copy is limited to in-frame clones, with some not included. The sample consists of about 160,000 clones, about 85% of them appearing once. The origin of this receptor is a man between 18 and 35 years old in good health and CMV-seropositive. The sequencing sample was made of PBMCs.

The CDR3 sequence is CASSVTGTRTAQFF. As DNA, the CDR3 is TGTGCCAGCAGCGTGACCGGGACTAGAACGGCGCAGTTCTTC. The chain couples TRBV7-3 to TRBJ2-1; 8 positions agree with TRBD2. In germline, CDR1 is SGHTA, CDR2 FQGTGA. V dropped 5 bases and J dropped 12; count of bases not matched to a gene: 12. The CDR3 loop spans 14 amino acids.